The T cell receptor (beta chain) described here comes from a study of cytomegalovirus exposure and HLA in healthy donors. J gave up 0 bases and V 4 bases, and 11 bases lay outside the gene matches. Germline loops: CDR1 SGHNT, CDR2 YYREEE (reference sequence). The CDR3 length is 17 residues. Study-wide results and limits: The finding came from a later analysis; first-cohort TCR clusters tended to co-occur in the roughly 120 validation repertoires.

Sequencing was performed with immunoSEQ multiplex PCR; in TCRdb, only in-frame clones are kept and a portion is missing. The sample carries fewer than 300,000 clones, approximately 88% recorded once. The study drew the donors from its roughly 120-subject validation cohort, separate from the approximately 690-subject first cohort. Note on this clone: Its antigen is not identified.

Material: PBMCs. This rearrangement joins TRBV5-4 to TRBJ2-7; TRBD2 aligns across 9 bases. The TCR originated in a woman younger than 35 in good health and CMV-seronegative. CDR3 sequence: CASSPLAGVPSSYEQYF. CDR3 bases: TGTGCCAGCAGCCCTTTAGCGGGGGTCCCCTCCTCCTACGAGCAGTACTTC.